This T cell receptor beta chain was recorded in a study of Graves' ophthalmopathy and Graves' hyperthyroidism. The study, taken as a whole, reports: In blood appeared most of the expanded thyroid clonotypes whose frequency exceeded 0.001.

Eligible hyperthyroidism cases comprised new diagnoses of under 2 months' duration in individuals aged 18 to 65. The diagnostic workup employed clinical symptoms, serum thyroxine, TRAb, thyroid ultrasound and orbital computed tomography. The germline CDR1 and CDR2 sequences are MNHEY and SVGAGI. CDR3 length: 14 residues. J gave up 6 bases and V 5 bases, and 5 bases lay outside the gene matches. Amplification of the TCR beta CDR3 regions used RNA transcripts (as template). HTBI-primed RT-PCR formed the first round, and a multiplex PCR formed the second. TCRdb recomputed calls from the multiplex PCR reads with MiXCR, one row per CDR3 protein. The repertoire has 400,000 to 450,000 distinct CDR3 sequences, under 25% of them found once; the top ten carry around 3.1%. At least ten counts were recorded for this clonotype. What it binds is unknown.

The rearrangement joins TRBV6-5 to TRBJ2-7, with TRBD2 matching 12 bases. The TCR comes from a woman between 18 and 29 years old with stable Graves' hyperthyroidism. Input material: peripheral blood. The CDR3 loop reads CASSLTSGSGEQYF. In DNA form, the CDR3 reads TGTGCCAGCAGTCTGACTAGCGGGAGCGGCGAGCAGTACTTC.